The 22 T cell receptor beta chains given below trace back to one sample, sequenced in a study of T cell responses to AZD1222 COVID-19 vaccine. The table came from immunoSEQ multiplex PCR; TCRdb's copy has only in-frame clones and leaves some out. The table lists some 170,000 clones, around 87% of them singletons, with around 4.4% in the top ten. Specimen: peripheral blood, collected 28 days after the second AZD1222 dose. The receptors here all came from an adult who received the AZD1222 COVID-19 vaccine.

This chain uses TRBV2 with TRBJ1-2, with D maybe TRBD1 (6 bases). CDR1 SNHLY and CDR2 FYNNEI come from the germline V gene. Between the trimmed V and J ends, which lost 7 bases and 6 bases, there was a span of 15 bases. CDR3 length equals 13 residues. The CDR3 region has the DNA TGTGCCAGCACAAGACAGGTGGAGAATGGCTACACCTTC. Translated, it gives CASTRQVENGYTF.

The genes are TRBV6-5 and TRBJ2-1; D unresolved. The CDR3 has 14 amino acids. Germline V gives CDR1 MNHEY, CDR2 SVGAGI. V was shortened by 2 bases and J by 8 bases, with 13 bases between the two germline ends. CDR3 nucleotides: TGTGCCAGCAGTTACAAACCACTCGTCGATGAGCAGTTCTTC. It yields the protein CASSYKPLVDEQFF.

This chain uses TRBV5-1 with TRBJ2-4, with D possibly TRBD2 on 5 matching bases. The CDR3 covers 15 residues. V was shortened by 4 bases and J by 7 bases, with 18 bases between the two germline ends. Germline lookup yields CDR1 SGHRS and CDR2 YFSETQ. The CDR3 region has the DNA TGCGCCAGCAGCCTCGTAGAGGGCGGTAATAACATTCAGTACTTC. The encoded protein is CASSLVEGGNNIQYF.

The CDR3 DNA reads as TGTGCCAGTAGACAGGGGTTAAGCTCCTATAATTCACCCCTCCACTTT. Translated, it gives CASRQGLSSYNSPLHF. This chain connects TRBV19 to TRBJ1-6, with 7 bases lining up with TRBD1. Trimming cost V 6 bases and J 0 bases; bases outside gene matches: 5. The length of the CDR3 is 16 residues. Germline V gives CDR1 LNHDA, CDR2 SQIVND (reference sequence). Full variable domain (remainder filled in from reference TRBV19 and TRBJ1-6): DGGITQSPKYLFRKEGQNVTLSCEQNLNHDAMYWYRQDPGQGLRLIYYSQIVNDFQKGDIAEGYSVSREKKESFPLTVTSAQKNPTAFYLCASRQGLSSYNSPLHFGNGTRLTVT.

J is TRBJ2-1 and V is TRBV6-5; TRBD2 aligns across 7 bases. There are 15 residues in the CDR3. The ends lost 5 bases at V and 4 bases at J; junction bases unmatched: 8. The germline CDR1 and CDR2 sequences are MNHEY and SVGAGI. CDR3 loop: CASSLLGGGYNEQFF. CDR3 nucleotide sequence: TGTGCCAGCAGTCTCCTTGGCGGGGGATACAATGAGCAGTTCTTC.

The chain uses TRBV4-2 and TRBJ2-2; 11 bases align to TRBD2. The germline V gene encodes CDR1 LGHNA and CDR2 YNFKEQ. The CDR3 covers 16 residues. The junction had 2 bases not matched to a gene; V was cut back by 1 base and J by 4 bases. The CDR3: CASSQGLAGTTGELFF. The DNA for the CDR3 is TGTGCCAGCAGCCAAGGACTAGCGGGGACCACCGGGGAGCTGTTTTTT.

The DNA for the CDR3 is TGTGCCAGCACACCTAGACGTCTGGGAGAAGCTAATGAAAAACTGTTTTTT. Its translation: CASTPRRLGEANEKLFF. The chain is built from TRBV2 and TRBJ1-4; D gene uncertain. There are 17 residues in the CDR3. Germline CDR1 SNHLY, CDR2 FYNNEI. Trimming removed 7 bases from V and 3 bases from J, with 21 bases in between.

The chain couples TRBV4-2 to TRBJ2-5, with D possibly being TRBD1 (6 bases). Trimming stripped 3 bases from V and 2 bases from J, with 16 bases between. CDR1 and CDR2 (germline): LGHNA, YNFKEQ. There are 16 residues in the CDR3. The chain's CDR3 is CASSHLSPGEQETQYF. The DNA of the CDR3 is TGTGCCAGCAGCCACCTCTCGCCAGGGGAGCAAGAGACCCAGTACTTC.

The genes are TRBV27 and TRBJ1-1, with D perhaps matching TRBD1 (6 bases). V was trimmed by 3 bases and J by 6 bases, leaving 17 bases between them. CDR1 and CDR2 (germline): MNHEY, SMNVEV (reference sequence). The CDR3 totals 15 residues. CDR3 region: CASSFSAGARAEAFF. Written as DNA, the CDR3 is TGTGCCAGCAGTTTCTCGGCGGGGGCGAGGGCTGAAGCTTTCTTT.

The chain joins TRBV10-3 to TRBJ1-1; a possible D gene is TRBD1 (5 bases). The CDR3 runs to 13 residues. V lost 7 bases, J lost 2 bases, and 11 bases lay in between. Germline V CDR1 and CDR2: ENHRY, SYGVKD. The CDR3 loop is CAITLTDNTEAFF. The CDR3 nucleotides are TGTGCCATCACCCTGACAGACAACACTGAAGCTTTCTTT.

The rearrangement uses TRBV5-6 and TRBJ1-2; D unclear. Trimming pared 0 bases from V and 8 bases from J, leaving 8 bases between. This CDR3 has 12 residues. The germline CDR1 and CDR2 sequences are SGHDT and YYEEEE. The CDR3 DNA reads TGTGCCAGCAGCTTGGGGCGGCTGGGCTACACCTTC. Translated: CASSLGRLGYTF.

The chain is built from TRBV6-5 and TRBJ1-1; 11 bases are shared with TRBD1. With V trimmed by 6 bases and J by 4 bases, 4 bases remained unmatched. Germline V gives CDR1 MNHEY, CDR2 SVGAGI. The CDR3 is 14 amino acids. The chain's CDR3 is CASRMGQGVTEAFF. The DNA of the CDR3 is TGTGCCAGCAGAATGGGACAGGGGGTCACTGAAGCTTTCTTT.

J is TRBJ2-3 and V is TRBV7-9; maybe TRBD2 (7 bases). The germline V and J ends were trimmed by 4 bases and 3 bases, with 14 bases remaining between them. The CDR3 has 15 amino acids. Germline V gives CDR1 SEHNR, CDR2 FQNEAQ (reference sequence). The CDR3, as DNA: TGTGCCAGCAGCTGGGAGGGGGGATGGACAGATACGCAGTATTTT. This codes for CASSWEGGWTDTQYF.

This clone has only one observation. This chain joins TRBV20-1 and TRBJ2-3; D is unresolved. V lost 4 bases and J 6 bases, leaving 8 bases between the germline ends. Germline assignment: CDR1 DFQATT and CDR2 SNEGSKA (reference sequence). The CDR3 runs to 11 residues. CDR3 amino acids: CSAIHGDTQYF. CDR3 in DNA: TGCAGTGCTATTCACGGCGATACGCAGTATTTT.

J is TRBJ2-7 and V is TRBV7-2; a weak D match, TRBD1 (5 bases). Trimming removed 3 bases from V and 4 bases from J, with 7 bases in between. Germline values: CDR1 SGHTA, CDR2 FQGNSA. The CDR3 length is 12 residues. The CDR3 DNA reads as TGTGCCAGCAGCTTCGACAGTTACGAGCAGTACTTC. Amino acids: CASSFDSYEQYF.

V and J are TRBV18 and TRBJ1-6, with unresolved D. Trimming cost V 3 bases and J 14 bases, with 17 bases left between them. The CDR3 sequence is 14 residues long. Germline loops: CDR1 KGHSH, CDR2 LQKENI. The CDR3 loop reads CASSPQGPQRTLHF. The CDR3, as DNA: TGTGCCAGCTCACCTCAAGGACCGCAAAGGACCCTCCACTTT.

This chain connects TRBV5-1 to TRBJ1-6, with 7 bases identical to TRBD1. The CDR3 length is 16 residues. Germline V gene data show CDR1 as SGHRS and CDR2 as YFSETQ. V shed 4 bases, J shed 10 bases, and the junction held 14 bases outside the gene matches. This chain's CDR3 is CASSLQSGTAGSPLHF. As DNA, the CDR3 is TGCGCCAGCAGCCTTCAATCCGGGACAGCTGGATCACCCCTCCACTTT.

The V and J genes are TRBV6-5 and TRBJ1-1; no clear D gene. Germline CDR1 reads MNHEY; CDR2 reads SVGAGI. This CDR3 has 13 amino acids. V was shortened by 6 bases and J by 1 base, with 9 bases between the two germline ends. CDR3 protein: CASSAQRNTEAFF. The CDR3 bases are TGTGCCAGCAGCGCTCAGAGGAACACTGAAGCTTTCTTT.

The chain combines TRBV7-9 with TRBJ1-3; no firm D call. CDR1 is SEHNR, CDR2 FQNEAQ, per germline (reference sequence). The CDR3 loop spans 14 amino acids. Trimming cost V 5 bases and J 0 bases, with 8 bases left between them. The CDR3 region is CASSQGRSGNTIYF. The CDR3 coding sequence is TGTGCCAGCAGCCAAGGTCGCTCTGGAAACACCATATATTTT. Supplemented by reference TRBV7-9 and TRBJ1-3, the full variable domain reads DTGVSQNPRHKITKRGQNVTFRCDPISEHNRLYWYRQTLGQGPEFLTYFQNEAQLEKSRLLSDRFSAERPKGSFSTLEIQRTEQGDSAMYLCASSQGRSGNTIYFGEGSWLTVV.

The gene calls are TRBV30 and TRBJ2-2; D is perhaps TRBD1 (6 bases). The CDR3 is 13 amino acids. V lost 8 bases, J lost 4 bases, and 14 bases lay in between. In germline, CDR1 is GTSNPN, CDR2 SVGIG (reference sequence). The CDR3 here is CAQDRLGTGELFF. CDR3 nucleotide sequence: TGTGCCCAAGACAGGTTGGGCACCGGGGAGCTGTTTTTT.

The chain uses TRBV7-9 and TRBJ1-2, with 12 positions matching TRBD1. CDR3 length: 18 residues. With 5 bases clipped from V and 3 bases from J, the junction kept 13 bases outside the gene matches. Germline-derived CDR1 and CDR2 are SEHNR and FQNEAQ (reference sequence). CDR3 in amino acids: CASSGSTGTGGEHYGYTF. The CDR3 DNA follows: TGTGCCAGCAGCGGCTCCACCGGGACAGGGGGCGAGCACTATGGCTACACCTTC. The full variable domain, with the rest looked up from reference TRBV7-9 and TRBJ1-2, is DTGVSQNPRHKITKRGQNVTFRCDPISEHNRLYWYRQTLGQGPEFLTYFQNEAQLEKSRLLSDRFSAERPKGSFSTLEIQRTEQGDSAMYLCASSGSTGTGGEHYGYTFGSGTRLTVV.

This rearrangement joins TRBV7-9 to TRBJ2-2, with D possibly matching TRBD1 (5 bases). This CDR3 contains 14 residues. Germline V gene lookup returns CDR1 SEHNR and CDR2 FQNEAQ (reference sequence). With 3 bases removed from V and 6 bases from J, the gap between germline ends came to 11 bases. The CDR3 DNA sequence: TGTGCCAGCAGCTTCTCAGGGTTTTCCGGGGAGCTGTTTTTT. Translated, it gives CASSFSGFSGELFF.